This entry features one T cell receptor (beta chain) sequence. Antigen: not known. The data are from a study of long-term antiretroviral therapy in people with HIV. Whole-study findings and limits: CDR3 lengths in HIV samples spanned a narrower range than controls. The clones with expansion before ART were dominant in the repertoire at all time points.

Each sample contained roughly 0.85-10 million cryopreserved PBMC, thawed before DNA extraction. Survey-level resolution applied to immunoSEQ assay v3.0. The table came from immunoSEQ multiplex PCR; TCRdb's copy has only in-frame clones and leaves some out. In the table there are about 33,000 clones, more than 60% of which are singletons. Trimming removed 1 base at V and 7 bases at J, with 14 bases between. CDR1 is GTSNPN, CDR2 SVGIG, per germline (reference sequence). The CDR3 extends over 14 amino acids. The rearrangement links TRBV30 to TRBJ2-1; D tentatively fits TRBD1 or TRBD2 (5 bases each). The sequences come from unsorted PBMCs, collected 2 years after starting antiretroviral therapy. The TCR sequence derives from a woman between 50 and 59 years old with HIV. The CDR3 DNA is TGTGCCTGGAGTGCGGGGACCGGCGCGAATGAGCAGTTCTTC. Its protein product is CAWSAGTGANEQFF.